This record covers a single TCR beta chain. Naive-designated CD8 cells lacked CD45RO, were positively enriched for CCR7, and omitted terminally differentiated effector memory CD45RA+ cells. Germline-derived CDR1 and CDR2 are ENHRY and SYGVKD. Trimming cost V 4 bases and J 0 bases; bases outside gene matches: 18. The CDR3 loop spans 21 amino acids. This entry is derived from a study of shared clonotypes between healthy human individuals. In the original workflow: Filtering differed for immunoSEQ, which gave only junction sequences without quality scores. The table came from immunoSEQ multiplex PCR; TCRdb's copy has only in-frame clones and leaves some out. That table supplies the V and J calls and clone size; D and trimming were determined from the DNA. The sample contains approximately 2,200,000 clones, approximately 94% of which appear only once.

V and J are TRBV10-3 and TRBJ2-1; 10 positions match TRBD2. This receptor was taken from a man between 18 and 29 years old in good health. Some clones in this sample may be carry-over from other donors' samples. Material: naive CD8+ T cells from PBMCs. The CDR3 is CAISGNRAGLARFSSYNEQFF. CDR3 bases: TGTGCCATCAGTGGAAATCGAGCGGGACTAGCGCGATTTAGCTCCTACAATGAGCAGTTCTTC.